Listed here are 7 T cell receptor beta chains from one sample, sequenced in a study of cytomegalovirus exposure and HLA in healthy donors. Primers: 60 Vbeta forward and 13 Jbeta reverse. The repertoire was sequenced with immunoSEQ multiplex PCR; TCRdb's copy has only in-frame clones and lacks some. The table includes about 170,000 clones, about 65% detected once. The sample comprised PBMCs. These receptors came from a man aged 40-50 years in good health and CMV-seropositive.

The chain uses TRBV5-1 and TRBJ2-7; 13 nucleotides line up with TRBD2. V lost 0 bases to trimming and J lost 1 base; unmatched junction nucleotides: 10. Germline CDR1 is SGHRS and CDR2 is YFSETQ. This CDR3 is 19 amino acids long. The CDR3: CASSLGTSGGNLGSYEQYF. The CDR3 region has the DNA TGCGCCAGCAGCTTGGGGACTAGCGGGGGTAACCTCGGGTCCTACGAGCAGTACTTC.

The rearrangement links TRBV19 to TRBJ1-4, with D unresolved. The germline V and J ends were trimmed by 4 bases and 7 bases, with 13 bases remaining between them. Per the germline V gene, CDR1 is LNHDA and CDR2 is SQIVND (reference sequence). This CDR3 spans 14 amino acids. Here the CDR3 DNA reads TGTGCCAGTAGTAGTGAGGGAATGGCTGAAAAACTGTTTTTT. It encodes CASSSEGMAEKLFF.

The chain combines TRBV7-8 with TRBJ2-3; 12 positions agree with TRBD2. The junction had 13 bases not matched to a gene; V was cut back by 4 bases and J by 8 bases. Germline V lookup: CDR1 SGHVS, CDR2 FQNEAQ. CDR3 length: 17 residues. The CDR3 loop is CASSSRVGLAGGVTQYF. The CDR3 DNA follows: TGTGCCAGCAGCTCCAGGGTCGGGCTAGCGGGGGGGGTTACGCAGTATTTT.

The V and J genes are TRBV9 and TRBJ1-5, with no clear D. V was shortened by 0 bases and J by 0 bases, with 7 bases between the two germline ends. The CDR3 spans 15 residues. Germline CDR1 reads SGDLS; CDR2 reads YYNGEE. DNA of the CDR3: TGTGCCAGCAGCGTAGACGGGTATAGCAATCAGCCCCAGCATTTT. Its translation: CASSVDGYSNQPQHF.

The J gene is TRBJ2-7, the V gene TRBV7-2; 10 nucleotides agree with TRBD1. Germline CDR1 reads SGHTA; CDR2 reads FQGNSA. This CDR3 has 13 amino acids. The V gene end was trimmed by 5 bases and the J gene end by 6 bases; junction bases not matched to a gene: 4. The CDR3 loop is CASSRTGGLEQYF. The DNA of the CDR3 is TGTGCCAGCAGCCGGACAGGGGGACTCGAGCAGTACTTC. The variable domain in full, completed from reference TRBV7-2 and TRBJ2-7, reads GAGVSQSPSNKVTEKGKDVELRCDPISGHTALYWYRQSLGQGLEFLIYFQGNSAPDKSGLPSDRFSAERTGGSVSTLTIQRTQQEDSAVYLCASSRTGGLEQYFGPGTRLTVT.

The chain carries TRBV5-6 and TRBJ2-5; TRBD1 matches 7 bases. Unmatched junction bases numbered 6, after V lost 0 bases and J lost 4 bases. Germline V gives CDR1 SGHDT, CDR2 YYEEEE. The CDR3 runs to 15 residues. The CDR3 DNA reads TGTGCCAGCAGCTTGGAGACAGGGATTTTAGAGACCCAGTACTTC. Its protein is CASSLETGILETQYF.

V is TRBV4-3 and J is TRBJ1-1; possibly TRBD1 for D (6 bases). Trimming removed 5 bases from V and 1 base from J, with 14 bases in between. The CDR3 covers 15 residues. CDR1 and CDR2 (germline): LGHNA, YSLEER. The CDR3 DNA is TGCGCCAGCAGCGAACAGGGACGAGGGAACACTGAAGCTTTCTTT. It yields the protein CASSEQGRGNTEAFF.